This TCR beta chain was sequenced in a study of blood T cells in healthy people across ages. Study outcomes and limitations: In long-lived donors, naive CD4+ cell counts and diversity exceeded those of aged donors.

A second PCR, run for roughly 7 to 11 cycles, used a sample-barcoded 5' primer plus a J-beta primer mix. TCRdb analysed the 5' RACE reads with MiXCR anew, one entry per CDR3 protein. The sample contains about 570,000 distinct CDR3 sequences, about 26% of which appear only once. This clonotype was counted a single time. Its antigen is unknown. J lost 5 bases, V lost 5 bases, and 11 bases had no gene match. This CDR3 is built from 16 residues. Germline V lookup: CDR1 SGHVS, CDR2 FQNEAQ. The source of this sequence is a woman in her seventies in good health. Material for sequencing was blood. The chain couples TRBV7-8 to TRBJ2-1; 8 nucleotides align to TRBD2. CDR3 bases: TGTGCCAGCAGCCAACGCCCCCGGGGGGGAAACAATGAGCAGTTCTTC. Residues: CASSQRPRGGNNEQFF.